Listed here are 19 T cell receptor beta chains from one sample, sequenced in a study of cytomegalovirus exposure and HLA in healthy donors. PCR used 60 Vbeta primers and 13 Jbeta primers. TCRdb's table, derived via immunoSEQ multiplex PCR, lists solely in-frame clones and lacks some. The repertoire includes about 140,000 clones, around 84% of them detected once, and about 2.2% sits in the top ten. Specimen: PBMCs. The receptor set was obtained from a man between 45 and 60 years old in good health and CMV-seronegative.

The sample holds one count of this clone. This sequence joins TRBV25-1 and TRBJ2-1; no firm D call. The CDR3 is 11 amino acids. Germline values: CDR1 MGHDK, CDR2 SYGVNS. V was trimmed by 5 bases and J by 6 bases, leaving 5 bases between them. The CDR3 loop is CASSTSNEQFF. DNA of the CDR3: TGTGCCAGCAGTACTTCCAATGAGCAGTTCTTC.

The chain carries TRBV5-4 and TRBJ2-1, with a possible D match to TRBD2 (6 bases). Trimming left V 3 bases short and J 9 bases short, with 10 bases between. Germline V gene data show CDR1 as SGHNT and CDR2 as YYREEE (reference sequence). The CDR3 extends over 12 amino acids. The chain's CDR3 is CASSSLAAEQFF. In DNA, the CDR3 is TGTGCCAGCAGCTCATTAGCGGCTGAGCAGTTCTTC.

This chain links TRBV19 with TRBJ1-5; weak D call: TRBD1 (6 bases). Trimming stripped 6 bases from V and 6 bases from J, with 15 bases between. This CDR3 region has 14 residues. CDR1 LNHDA and CDR2 SQIVND come from the germline V gene (reference sequence). As DNA, the CDR3 is TGTGCCAGTAGGGTAGGGGGGGGACCTCAGCCCCAGCATTTT. Its translation is CASRVGGGPQPQHF. Together with reference TRBV19 and TRBJ1-5, the CDR3 gives the full variable domain: DGGITQSPKYLFRKEGQNVTLSCEQNLNHDAMYWYRQDPGQGLRLIYYSQIVNDFQKGDIAEGYSVSREKKESFPLTVTSAQKNPTAFYLCASRVGGGPQPQHFGDGTRLSIL.

CDR3 sequence: CAWSPGVSDEQYF. For the CDR3, the DNA is TGTGCCTGGAGCCCGGGGGTCTCGGACGAGCAGTACTTC. The chain uses TRBV30 and TRBJ2-7; D perhaps matches TRBD2 (6 bases). The germline V gene has CDR1 GTSNPN and CDR2 SVGIG (reference sequence). With 3 bases removed from V and 5 bases from J, the gap between germline ends came to 14 bases. CDR3 size: 13 residues.

The chain links TRBV9 to TRBJ1-1; TRBD1 matches 10 bases. The CDR3 covers 15 residues. The V segment lost 0 bases and the J segment 6 bases; nucleotides outside the gene matches: 5. Per the germline V gene, CDR1 is SGDLS and CDR2 is YYNGEE. This CDR3 reads CASSVDSGQGAEAFF. CDR3 bases: TGTGCCAGCAGCGTAGATTCCGGACAGGGGGCTGAAGCTTTCTTT. Full variable domain (rest looked up from reference TRBV9 and TRBJ1-1): DSGVTQTPKHLITATGQRVTLRCSPRSGDLSVYWYQQSLDQGLQFLIQYYNGEERAKGNILERFSAQQFPDLHSELNLSSLELGDSALYFCASSVDSGQGAEAFFGQGTRLTVV.

Only one count was recorded for this clone. The chain recombines TRBV2 with TRBJ2-3, with D perhaps TRBD2 (6 bases). Trimming took off 4 bases at V and 2 bases at J, with 13 bases between the two ends. This CDR3 contains 15 residues. Germline loops: CDR1 SNHLY, CDR2 FYNNEI. CDR3 DNA sequence: TGTGCCAGCAGTGTGGGCGGGGTCGACACAGATACGCAGTATTTT. Protein product: CASSVGGVDTDTQYF.

The J gene is TRBJ2-1, the V gene TRBV5-1; TRBD2 agrees at 8 bases. This CDR3 is built from 15 residues. Looked up from germline, CDR1 is SGHRS and CDR2 is YFSETQ. J lost 9 bases, V lost 9 bases, and 17 bases had no gene match. CDR3 sequence (DNA): TGCGCCACTACACCGGGGGGGGCCTCTACAGGTGAGCAGTTCTTC. This sequence encodes CATTPGGASTGEQFF.

CDR3 in DNA: TGCAGCGTTGAGGGGGGAGTCGAGTTCTCGGGACAGGGGGGATGGGAGACCCAGTACTTC. This codes for CSVEGGVEFSGQGGWETQYF. V is TRBV29-1 and J is TRBJ2-5, with 11 bases aligning to TRBD1. Per germline, CDR1 SQVTM and CDR2 ANQGSEA. CDR3 length: 20 amino acids. With 3 bases clipped from V and 5 bases from J, the junction kept 23 bases outside the gene matches.

The rearrangement joins TRBV10-3 to TRBJ2-3; TRBD2 aligns across 8 bases. J lost 1 base, V lost 4 bases, and 7 bases had no gene match. Germline V gene data show CDR1 as ENHRY and CDR2 as SYGVKD. The CDR3 runs to 16 residues. The CDR3 DNA reads as TGTGCCATCAGTGCCACCGGGGGGGGTGGCACAGATACGCAGTATTTT. It specifies CAISATGGGGTDTQYF.

V usage is TRBV27 and J usage is TRBJ2-7; 10 nucleotides agree with TRBD2. CDR1 is MNHEY and CDR2 is SMNVEV in the germline V gene (reference sequence). The CDR3 has 15 amino acids. Trimming took 6 bases from V and 0 from J; bases not matched to a gene: 5. CDR3 coding DNA: TGTGCCAGCAGCAGCCTAGCGGGGGTCTCCTACGAGCAGTACTTC. It is translated as CASSSLAGVSYEQYF.

This chain links TRBV30 with TRBJ1-2; TRBD1 matches at 7 bases. This CDR3 is 14 amino acids long. J lost 7 bases, V lost 3 bases, and 11 bases had no gene match. Germline CDR1 and CDR2: GTSNPN and SVGIG (reference sequence). CDR3 sequence: CAWRTQGERTGYTF. CDR3 coding DNA: TGTGCCTGGAGGACCCAGGGGGAAAGAACTGGCTACACCTTC.

This sequence joins TRBV19 and TRBJ1-5, with D uncertain. There are 15 residues in the CDR3. The germline gives CDR1 LNHDA, CDR2 SQIVND (reference sequence). V was clipped by 9 bases and J by 1 base, with 16 bases between them. CDR3 protein: CASSVPRPSNQPQHF. In DNA form, the CDR3 reads TGTGCCAGCTCGGTCCCCAGGCCGAGCAATCAGCCCCAGCATTTT.

This chain links TRBV5-4 with TRBJ2-1, with D perhaps matching TRBD2 (6 bases). Trimming cost V 0 bases and J 3 bases, with 13 bases left between them. The germline CDR1 and CDR2 sequences are SGHNT and YYREEE (reference sequence). The CDR3 is 16 amino acids. The CDR3 sequence is CASSLGGELGYNEQFF. The CDR3 DNA follows: TGTGCCAGCAGCTTGGGGGGGGAATTGGGCTACAATGAGCAGTTCTTC.

The genes are TRBV11-2 and TRBJ2-2; tentatively, D is TRBD2 (5 bases). The CDR3 loop spans 16 amino acids. With 5 bases removed from V and 4 bases from J, the gap between germline ends came to 17 bases. Germline V gene sequence: CDR1 SGHAT, CDR2 FQNNGV. DNA for the CDR3: TGTGCCAGCAGCAGGATGATTCGGGGAGTCACCGGGGAGCTGTTTTTT. This encodes CASSRMIRGVTGELFF.

This chain joins TRBV30 and TRBJ1-1; D is uncertain. Germline V lookup: CDR1 GTSNPN, CDR2 SVGIG (reference sequence). This CDR3 contains 16 residues. Between the trimmed V and J ends, which lost 4 bases and 4 bases, there was a span of 22 bases. The CDR3 sequence is CAWTALGVGFSTEAFF. The CDR3 region has the DNA TGTGCCTGGACGGCCCTGGGAGTGGGGTTTAGCACTGAAGCTTTCTTT.

The genes are TRBV27 and TRBJ2-1; no reliable D call. Germline V CDR1 and CDR2: MNHEY, SMNVEV (reference sequence). The CDR3 covers 16 residues. With 2 bases removed from V and 0 bases from J, the gap between germline ends came to 11 bases. As DNA, the CDR3 is TGTGCCAGCAGTTTAAGGAGCGTTAGCTCCTACAATGAGCAGTTCTTC. This gives the protein CASSLRSVSSYNEQFF.

This rearrangement joins TRBV6-5 to TRBJ2-3, with TRBD2 matching 12 bases. After removal of 4 bases from V and 5 bases from J, the junction contained 7 bases not matched to a gene. From germline, CDR1 is MNHEY and CDR2 SVGAGI. The CDR3 covers 16 residues. This CDR3 is CASSSRLAGVGDTQYF. The DNA for the CDR3 is TGTGCCAGCAGTTCTCGACTAGCGGGAGTGGGAGATACGCAGTATTTT.

The chain employs TRBV5-1 and TRBJ2-5; the D gene is possibly TRBD2 (6 bases). Trimming stripped 1 base from V and 2 bases from J, with 12 bases between. Per the germline V gene, CDR1 is SGHRS and CDR2 is YFSETQ. The CDR3 is 15 residues long. This chain's CDR3 is CASSLSGRRQETQYF. The CDR3 bases are TGCGCCAGCAGCTTGTCGGGGAGGCGGCAAGAGACCCAGTACTTC.

V and J are TRBV11-3 and TRBJ1-2; 10 positions match TRBD1. The J segment lost 7 bases and the V segment lost 0 bases, leaving 2 bases of the junction unmatched. In germline, CDR1 is SGHNT, CDR2 YENEEA. The CDR3 has 14 residues. CDR3 nucleotide sequence: TGTGCCAGCAGCTTAGATTGGACAGGGGGTGGCTACACCTTC. Translation: CASSLDWTGGGYTF.